The clone carrying this TCR beta chain was seen once. CDR3 length: 16 residues. These data belong to a study of cytomegalovirus exposure and HLA in healthy donors. Method: immunoSEQ multiplex PCR; TCRdb's copy keeps in-frame clones and lacks some. The sample has fewer than 150,000 clones, more than 75% seen once. Sample: PBMCs. The clonotype comes from a man between 18 and 29 years old in good health and CMV-seronegative. The J gene is TRBJ1-3, the V gene TRBV21-1; the D call in the table, TRBD1, was not verified against the DNA. TRBV21-1 is shown as a pseudogene. The CDR3 DNA reads TGTGCCAGCAGCTGGCGAGGACAGGGGCCTGGAAACACCATATATTTT. This codes for CASSWRGQGPGNTIYF.